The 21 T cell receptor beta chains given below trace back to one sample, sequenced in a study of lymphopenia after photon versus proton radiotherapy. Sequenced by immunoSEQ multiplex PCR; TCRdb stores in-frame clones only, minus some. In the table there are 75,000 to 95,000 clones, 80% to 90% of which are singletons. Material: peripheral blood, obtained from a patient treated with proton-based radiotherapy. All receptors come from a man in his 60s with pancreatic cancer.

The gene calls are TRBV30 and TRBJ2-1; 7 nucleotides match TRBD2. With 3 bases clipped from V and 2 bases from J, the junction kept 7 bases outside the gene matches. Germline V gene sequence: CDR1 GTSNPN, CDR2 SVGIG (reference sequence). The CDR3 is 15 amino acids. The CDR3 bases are TGTGCCTGGAGCGTATCTAGCGGTCCCTACAATGAGCAGTTCTTC. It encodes CAWSVSSGPYNEQFF.

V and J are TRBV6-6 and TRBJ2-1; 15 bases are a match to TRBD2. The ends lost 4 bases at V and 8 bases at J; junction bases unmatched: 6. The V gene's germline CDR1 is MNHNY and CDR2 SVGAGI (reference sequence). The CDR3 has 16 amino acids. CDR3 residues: CASSSWTSGRGYEQFF. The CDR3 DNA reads TGTGCCAGCAGTTCCTGGACTAGCGGGAGGGGGTATGAGCAGTTCTTC.

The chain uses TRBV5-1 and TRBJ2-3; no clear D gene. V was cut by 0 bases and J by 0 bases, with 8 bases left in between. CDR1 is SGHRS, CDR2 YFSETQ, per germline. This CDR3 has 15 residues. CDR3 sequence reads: CASSLGLSSTDTQYF. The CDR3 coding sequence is TGCGCCAGCAGCTTGGGACTCTCTAGCACAGATACGCAGTATTTT. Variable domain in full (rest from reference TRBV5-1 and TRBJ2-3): KAGVTQTPRYLIKTRGQQVTLSCSPISGHRSVSWYQQTPGQGLQFLFEYFSETQRNKGNFPGRFSGRQFSNSRSEMNVSTLELGDSALYLCASSLGLSSTDTQYFGPGTRLTVL.

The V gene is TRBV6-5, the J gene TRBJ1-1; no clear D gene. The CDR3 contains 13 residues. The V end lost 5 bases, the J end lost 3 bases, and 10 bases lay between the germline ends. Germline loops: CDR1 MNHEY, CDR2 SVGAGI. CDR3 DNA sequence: TGTGCCAGCAGTCTATACCCAGACACTGAAGCTTTCTTT. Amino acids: CASSLYPDTEAFF.

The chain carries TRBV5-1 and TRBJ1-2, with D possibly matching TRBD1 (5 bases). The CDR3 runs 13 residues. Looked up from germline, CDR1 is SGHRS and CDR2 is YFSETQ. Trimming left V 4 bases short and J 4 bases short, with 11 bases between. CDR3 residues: CASSPDTIYGYTF. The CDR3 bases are TGCGCCAGCAGCCCGGACACCATCTATGGCTACACCTTC.

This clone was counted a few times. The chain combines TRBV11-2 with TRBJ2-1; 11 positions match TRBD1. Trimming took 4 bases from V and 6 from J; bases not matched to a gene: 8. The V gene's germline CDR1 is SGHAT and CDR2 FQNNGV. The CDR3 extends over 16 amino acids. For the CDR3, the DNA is TGTGCCAGCAGCTCAGGACAGGGGGCAAGCGGCAATGAGCAGTTCTTC. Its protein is CASSSGQGASGNEQFF.

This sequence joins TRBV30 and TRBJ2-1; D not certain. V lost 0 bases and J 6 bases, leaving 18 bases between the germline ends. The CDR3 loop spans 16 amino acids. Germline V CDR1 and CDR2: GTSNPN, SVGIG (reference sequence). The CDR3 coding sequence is TGTGCCTGGAGTGTGCGACGTAGAATCCCAGGCAATGAGCAGTTCTTC. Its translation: CAWSVRRRIPGNEQFF.

In DNA form, the CDR3 reads TGTGCCAGCTCACCAAGGACTAGCGGGAGGAGCGAGCAGTACTTC. It translates to CASSPRTSGRSEQYF. The chain combines TRBV18 with TRBJ2-7; 14 positions agree with TRBD2. Trimming at V came to 2 bases and at J to 6 bases, leaving 3 bases not matched to a gene. The length of the CDR3 is 15 residues. In germline, CDR1 is KGHSH, CDR2 LQKENI.

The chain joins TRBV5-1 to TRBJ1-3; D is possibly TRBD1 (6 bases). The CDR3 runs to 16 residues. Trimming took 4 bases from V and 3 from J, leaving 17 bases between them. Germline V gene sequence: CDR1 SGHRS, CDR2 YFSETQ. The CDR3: CASSLGGQGHGNTIYF. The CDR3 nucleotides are TGCGCCAGCAGCCTGGGAGGGCAGGGACATGGAAACACCATATATTTT.

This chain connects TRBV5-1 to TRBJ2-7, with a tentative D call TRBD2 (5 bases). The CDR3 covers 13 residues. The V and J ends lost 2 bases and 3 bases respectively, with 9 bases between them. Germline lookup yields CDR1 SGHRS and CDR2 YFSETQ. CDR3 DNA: TGCGCCAGCAGCTTAGACGGGAACTACGAGCAGTACTTC. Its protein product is CASSLDGNYEQYF.

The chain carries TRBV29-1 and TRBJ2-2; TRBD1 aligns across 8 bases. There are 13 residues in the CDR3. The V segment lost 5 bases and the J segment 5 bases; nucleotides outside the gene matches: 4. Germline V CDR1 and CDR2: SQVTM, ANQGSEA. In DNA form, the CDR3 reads TGCAGCGTTCTAACAGGGGGGACCGGGGAGCTGTTTTTT. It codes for CSVLTGGTGELFF.

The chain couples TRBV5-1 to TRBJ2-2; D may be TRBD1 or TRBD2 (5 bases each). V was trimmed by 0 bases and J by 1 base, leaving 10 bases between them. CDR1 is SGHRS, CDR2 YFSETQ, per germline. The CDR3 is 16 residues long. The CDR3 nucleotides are TGCGCCAGCAGCTTGGACGGGACGGAGAACACCGGGGAGCTGTTTTTT. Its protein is CASSLDGTENTGELFF.

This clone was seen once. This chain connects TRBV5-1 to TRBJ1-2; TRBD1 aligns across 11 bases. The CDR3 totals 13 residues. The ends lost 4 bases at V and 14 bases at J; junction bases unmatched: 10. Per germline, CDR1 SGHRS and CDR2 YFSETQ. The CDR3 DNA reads TGCGCCAGCAGCCCTTTGGACAGGGGGCGCGGTACCTTC. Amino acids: CASSPLDRGRGTF.

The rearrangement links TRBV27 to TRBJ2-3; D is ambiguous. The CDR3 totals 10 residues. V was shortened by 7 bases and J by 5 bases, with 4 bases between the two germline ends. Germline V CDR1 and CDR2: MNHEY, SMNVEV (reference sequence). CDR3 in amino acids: CASKGDTQYF. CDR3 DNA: TGTGCCAGCAAGGGAGATACGCAGTATTTT.

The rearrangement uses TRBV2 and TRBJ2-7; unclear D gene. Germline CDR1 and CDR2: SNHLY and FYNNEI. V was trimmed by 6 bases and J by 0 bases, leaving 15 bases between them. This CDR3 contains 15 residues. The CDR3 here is CASRGWSQSSYEQYF. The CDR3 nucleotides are TGTGCCAGCAGAGGTTGGTCGCAGAGCTCCTACGAGCAGTACTTC.

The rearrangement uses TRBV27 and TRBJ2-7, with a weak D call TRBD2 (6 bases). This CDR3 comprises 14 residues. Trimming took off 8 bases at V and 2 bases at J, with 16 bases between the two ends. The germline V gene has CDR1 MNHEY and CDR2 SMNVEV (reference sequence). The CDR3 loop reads CASHGGVPPYEQYF. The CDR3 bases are TGTGCCAGCCACGGAGGGGTACCTCCCTACGAGCAGTACTTC.

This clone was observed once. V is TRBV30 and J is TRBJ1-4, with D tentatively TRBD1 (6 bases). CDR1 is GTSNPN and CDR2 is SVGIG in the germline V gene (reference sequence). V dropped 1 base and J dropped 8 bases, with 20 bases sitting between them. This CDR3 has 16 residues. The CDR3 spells CAWSAGRSDRREKLFF. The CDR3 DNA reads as TGTGCCTGGAGTGCCGGGCGCTCAGACAGGAGGGAAAAACTGTTTTTT.

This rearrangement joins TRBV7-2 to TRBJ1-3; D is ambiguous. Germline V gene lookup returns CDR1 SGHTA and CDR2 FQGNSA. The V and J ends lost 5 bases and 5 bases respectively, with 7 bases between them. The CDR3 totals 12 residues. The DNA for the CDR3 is TGTGCCAGCAGCAAATCCAGAAACACCATATATTTT. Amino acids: CASSKSRNTIYF.

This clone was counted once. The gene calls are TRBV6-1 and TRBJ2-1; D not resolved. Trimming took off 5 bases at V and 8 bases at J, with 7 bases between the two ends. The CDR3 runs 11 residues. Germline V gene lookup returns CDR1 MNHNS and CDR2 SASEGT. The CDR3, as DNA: TGTGCCAGCAGTCGGTGGGATGAGCAGTTCTTC. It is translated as CASSRWDEQFF.

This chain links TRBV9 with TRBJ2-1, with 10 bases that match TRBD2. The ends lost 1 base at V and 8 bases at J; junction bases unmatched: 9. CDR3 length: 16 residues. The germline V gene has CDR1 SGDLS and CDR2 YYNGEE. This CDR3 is CASSVSVAGGLDEQFF. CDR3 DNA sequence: TGTGCCAGCAGCGTAAGTGTAGCGGGAGGTCTCGATGAGCAGTTCTTC.

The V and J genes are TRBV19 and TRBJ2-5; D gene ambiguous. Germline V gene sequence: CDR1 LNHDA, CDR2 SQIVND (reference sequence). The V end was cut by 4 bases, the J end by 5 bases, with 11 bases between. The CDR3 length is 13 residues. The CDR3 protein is CASSRASRETQYF. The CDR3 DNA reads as TGTGCCAGTAGTAGAGCCTCTAGGGAGACCCAGTACTTC.